This T cell receptor beta chain was identified in a study of CD8+CD57+ T cells in acquired aplastic anemia. Across the whole study: DNA from sorted CD4+ and CD8+ cells averaged roughly 3.2 ug. Study-wide points: Common to patients and controls were twenty-nine CD8+ CDR3 sequences.

It was patients with CD8+CD57+ cell expansion by flow cytometry who were chosen for sequencing. No patient had been given any therapy when blood was sampled. Germline assignment: CDR1 DFQATT and CDR2 SNEGSKA (reference sequence). V gave up 4 bases and J gave up 5 bases; unmatched junction bases: 6. The CDR3 is made up of 15 amino acids. The study profiled TCR beta VDJ and CDR3 using genomic DNA as template. MiXCR was run by TCRdb on the reads, yielding one entry per CDR3 protein. The table has roughly 170,000 distinct CDR3 sequences, around 50% seen once; the top ten hold 10% to 15%. This clonotype has ten or more counts. The target antigen is unknown.

The rearrangement joins TRBV20-1 to TRBJ1-6; 9 bases match TRBD1. Sequencing input: sorted CD4+, CD8+, or CD8+CD57+ T cells (not recorded which) from PBMCs. This TCR was recovered from a human donor with aplastic anemia. Here the CDR3 reads CSAIAGTGNNSPLHF. CDR3 bases: TGCAGTGCTATAGCCGGGACAGGGAATAATTCACCCCTCCACTTT.